This passage covers 7 T cell receptor beta chains from one sample sequenced in a study of cytotoxic CD8 clonotypes in ibrutinib-treated CLL. Here immunoSEQ multiplex PCR was the method, and the copy in TCRdb shows in-frame clones only, minus some. Of tens of thousands of clones in the sample, roughly 86% are singletons; the top ten hold more than 5%. This specimen was PBMCs, taken before ibrutinib treatment. These receptors originate from a human donor with chronic lymphocytic leukemia.

J is TRBJ2-2 and V is TRBV7-3; possible D gene TRBD1, 6 bases. V lost 6 bases and J lost 1, with 21 bases in between. The germline V gene has CDR1 SGHTA and CDR2 FQGTGA. CDR3 size: 18 residues. This CDR3 reads CASSSRQVGGLNTGELFF. The CDR3 DNA sequence: TGTGCCAGCAGTTCGAGACAGGTTGGGGGCTTGAACACCGGGGAGCTGTTTTTT.

The chain joins TRBV4-1 to TRBJ1-4; a possible D gene is TRBD1 (6 bases). The length of the CDR3 is 19 residues. Trimming pared 2 bases from V and 0 bases from J, leaving 19 bases between. Germline V gene sequence: CDR1 MGHRA, CDR2 YSYEKL. The CDR3 region has the DNA TGCGCCAGCAGCCAACGTGCTGCGGGACAACGCCCAACTAATGAAAAACTGTTTTTT. It translates to CASSQRAAGQRPTNEKLFF.

The J gene is TRBJ2-1, the V gene TRBV19; 10 bases are a match to TRBD1. CDR1 LNHDA and CDR2 SQIVND come from the germline V gene (reference sequence). With V trimmed by 4 bases and J by 4 bases, 7 bases remained unmatched. The length of the CDR3 is 16 residues. CDR3 coding DNA: TGTGCCAGTAGTACCCACCGGGACAGGGGATACAATGAGCAGTTCTTC. Translating it yields CASSTHRDRGYNEQFF. Drawing the rest from reference TRBV19 and TRBJ2-1, the complete variable domain is DGGITQSPKYLFRKEGQNVTLSCEQNLNHDAMYWYRQDPGQGLRLIYYSQIVNDFQKGDIAEGYSVSREKKESFPLTVTSAQKNPTAFYLCASSTHRDRGYNEQFFGPGTRLTVL.

As concerns this clone: This sample also contains other DNA sequences that code for the same CDR3. As DNA, the CDR3 is TGTGCCTGGAGTGTCTTGGGCACAGATACGCAGTATTTT. Its translation is CAWSVLGTDTQYF. This chain links TRBV30 with TRBJ2-3; no definite D call. V was shortened by 0 bases and J by 1 base, with 5 bases between the two germline ends. Germline lookup yields CDR1 GTSNPN and CDR2 SVGIG (reference sequence). This CDR3 contains 13 residues. The full variable domain, in which reference TRBV30 and TRBJ2-3 provide the parts outside the CDR3, is SQTIHQWPATLVQPVGSPLSLECTVEGTSNPNLYWYRQAAGRGLQLLFYSVGIGQISSEVPQNLSASRPQDRQFILSSKKLLLSDSGFYLCAWSVLGTDTQYFGPGTRLTVL.

The CDR3 protein is CASSQGQGPPKEQYF. The DNA of the CDR3 is TGTGCCAGCAGTCAAGGACAGGGGCCCCCAAAGGAGCAGTACTTC. The rearrangement links TRBV28 to TRBJ2-7; 9 bases are shared with TRBD1. This CDR3 contains 15 residues. Germline assignment: CDR1 MDHEN and CDR2 SYDVKM. The J segment lost 7 bases and the V segment lost 5 bases, leaving 12 bases of the junction unmatched.

The genes are TRBV6-5 and TRBJ1-3; no clear D. V lost 4 bases, J lost 2 bases, and 12 bases lay in between. CDR3 size: 15 residues. Germline V gives CDR1 MNHEY, CDR2 SVGAGI. The CDR3 loop reads CASSLRERAGNTIYF. The CDR3 nucleotides read TGTGCCAGCAGTTTACGGGAAAGGGCTGGAAACACCATATATTTT.

This chain links TRBV15 with TRBJ2-7, with D maybe TRBD2 (6 bases). The V and J ends lost 0 bases and 0 bases respectively, with 9 bases between them. Looked up from germline, CDR1 is LNHNV and CDR2 is YYDKDF (reference sequence). The CDR3 covers 15 residues. DNA of the CDR3: TGTGCCACCAGCAGAGAACGGGGGAACTCCTACGAGCAGTACTTC. Residues: CATSRERGNSYEQYF. Complete variable domain (other parts from reference TRBV15 and TRBJ2-7): DAMVIQNPRYQVTQFGKPVTLSCSQTLNHNVMYWYQQKSSQAPKLLFHYYDKDFNNEADTPDNFQSRRPNTSFCFLDIRSPGLGDTAMYLCATSRERGNSYEQYFGPGTRLTVT.